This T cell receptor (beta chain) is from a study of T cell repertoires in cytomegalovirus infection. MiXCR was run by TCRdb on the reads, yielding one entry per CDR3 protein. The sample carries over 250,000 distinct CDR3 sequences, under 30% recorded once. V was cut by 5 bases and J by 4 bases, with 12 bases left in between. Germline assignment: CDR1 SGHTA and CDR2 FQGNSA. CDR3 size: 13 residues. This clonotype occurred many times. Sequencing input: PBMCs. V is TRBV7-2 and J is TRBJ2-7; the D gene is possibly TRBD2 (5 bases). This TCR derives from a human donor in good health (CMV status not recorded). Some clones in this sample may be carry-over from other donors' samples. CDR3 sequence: CASSLRVNYEQYF. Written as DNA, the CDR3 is TGTGCCAGCAGCCTGAGGGTCAATTACGAGCAGTACTTC.